These 24 T cell receptor beta chains were all obtained from the same sample, sequenced in a study of blood T cell repertoires in COVID-19. Data came from immunoSEQ multiplex PCR; TCRdb stores just in-frame clones and leaves some out. The sample has approximately 58,000 clones; around 90% are singletons. The sample consisted of peripheral blood. These receptors were taken from an elderly woman with active COVID-19.

The gene calls are TRBV11-2 and TRBJ2-3; weak D call: TRBD1 (6 bases). The germline V gene has CDR1 SGHAT and CDR2 FQNNGV. Trimming removed 7 bases at V and 1 base at J, with 12 bases between. The length of the CDR3 is 14 residues. The CDR3, as DNA: TGTGCCAGCACCCAGGCAGGGGGCACAGATACGCAGTATTTT. Its protein product is CASTQAGGTDTQYF.

The chain employs TRBV5-4 and TRBJ2-2, with D unclear. Germline lookup yields CDR1 SGHNT and CDR2 YYREEE (reference sequence). The CDR3 is 16 residues long. The V and J ends lost 4 bases and 2 bases respectively, with 15 bases between them. CDR3 nucleotide sequence: TGTGCCAGCAGCCCGGTGGCTAGGTATAACACCGGGGAGCTGTTTTTT. Residues: CASSPVARYNTGELFF.

The V call is TRBV28, the J call TRBJ1-1, with 10 positions matching TRBD1. V trimming: 5 bases; J trimming: 0 bases; junction bases outside the gene matches: 21. The CDR3 length is 21 residues. Germline V gene sequence: CDR1 MDHEN, CDR2 SYDVKM. CDR3 bases: TGTGCCAGCAGTCCTAACCGGGACAGGGGATCAGGCGAAGGAGTGAACACTGAAGCTTTCTTT. This translates into CASSPNRDRGSGEGVNTEAFF. The full variable domain, its missing parts supplied by reference TRBV28 and TRBJ1-1, is DVKVTQSSRYLVKRTGEKVFLECVQDMDHENMFWYRQDPGLGLRLIYFSYDVKMKEKGDIPEGYSVSREKKERFSLILESASTNQTSMYLCASSPNRDRGSGEGVNTEAFFGQGTRLTVV.

The rearrangement uses TRBV7-2 and TRBJ2-4; TRBD1 is a possible D gene (5 bases). The V end was cut by 4 bases, the J end by 6 bases, with 13 bases between. Germline CDR1 SGHTA, CDR2 FQGNSA. This CDR3 comprises 14 residues. CDR3 region: CASSSSGQSNIQYF. The CDR3 region has the DNA TGTGCCAGCAGCTCCTCCGGACAATCAAACATTCAGTACTTC.

The rearrangement joins TRBV6-2 or TRBV6-3 to TRBJ2-7; D may be TRBD1 (5 bases). CDR1 MNHEY and CDR2 SVGEGT come from the germline V gene. V was cut by 4 bases and J by 8 bases, with 21 bases left in between. The CDR3 spans 15 residues. The CDR3 region has the DNA TGTGCCAGCAGTTCCTCCGCAGGGTGGAATATCCAGCAGTACGTC. Translation: CASSSSAGWNIQQYV.

The chain joins TRBV4-1 to TRBJ2-7, with 7 bases fitting TRBD1. With V trimmed by 0 bases and J by 2 bases, 7 bases remained unmatched. The CDR3 totals 16 residues. Germline V gene lookup returns CDR1 MGHRA and CDR2 YSYEKL. CDR3 sequence reads: CASSQEVQGLAYEQYF. In DNA form, the CDR3 reads TGCGCCAGCAGCCAAGAAGTACAGGGGTTAGCCTACGAGCAGTACTTC.

The chain links TRBV5-1 to TRBJ2-5, with D maybe TRBD2 (6 bases). Germline V gives CDR1 SGHRS, CDR2 YFSETQ. The V end lost 1 base, the J end lost 3 bases, and 7 bases lay between the germline ends. The CDR3 consists of 13 residues. The CDR3, as DNA: TGCGCCAGCAGCTTGTCGGGGGAAGAGACCCAGTACTTC. Translated, it gives CASSLSGEETQYF.

The rearrangement uses TRBV7-7 and TRBJ2-5; possible D gene TRBD1, 6 bases. The CDR3 sequence is 14 residues long. Per the germline V gene, CDR1 is SSHAT and CDR2 is FNYEAQ (reference sequence). The V and J ends lost 1 base and 2 bases respectively, with 8 bases between them. CDR3 protein: CASSLDREQETQYF. The CDR3 DNA follows: TGTGCCAGCAGCTTAGACAGGGAACAAGAGACCCAGTACTTC.

The V and J genes are TRBV19 and TRBJ2-2; TRBD2 agrees at 11 bases. The CDR3 contains 17 residues. The V gene end was trimmed by 5 bases and the J gene end by 0 bases; junction bases not matched to a gene: 5. Germline-derived CDR1 and CDR2 are LNHDA and SQIVND (reference sequence). The CDR3 DNA sequence: TGTGCCAGTAGTGACCGACTAGCGGGGACGAACACCGGGGAGCTGTTTTTT. Translating it yields CASSDRLAGTNTGELFF.

The V and J genes are TRBV5-1 and TRBJ2-5; D remains ambiguous. The CDR3 runs to 13 residues. Germline V gene sequence: CDR1 SGHRS, CDR2 YFSETQ. Trimming took off 4 bases at V and 7 bases at J, with 14 bases between the two ends. In DNA form, the CDR3 reads TGCGCCAGCAGCCCAACGGGTACGGCGACCCAGTACTTC. Translation gives CASSPTGTATQYF.

This sequence joins TRBV10-3 and TRBJ2-7; 9 nucleotides align to TRBD1. V gave up 7 bases and J gave up 4 bases; unmatched junction bases: 8. Germline CDR1 reads ENHRY; CDR2 reads SYGVKD. The CDR3 runs 14 residues. Here the CDR3 reads CAINPGQGEYEQYF. In DNA form, the CDR3 reads TGTGCCATCAATCCGGGACAGGGCGAATACGAGCAGTACTTC.

This chain joins TRBV3-1 (or the pseudogene TRBV3-2) and TRBJ1-2; D is ambiguous. The ends were cut back, 3 bases at V and 2 bases at J, with 7 bases in the middle. The V gene's germline CDR1 is LGHDT and CDR2 YNNKEL (reference sequence). The CDR3 has 13 residues. The CDR3 DNA follows: TGTGCCAGCAGCCAGGCTTGGAACTATGGCTACACCTTC. Protein product: CASSQAWNYGYTF.

The chain combines TRBV7-2 with TRBJ1-2; D is ambiguous. V dropped 2 bases and J dropped 2 bases, with 9 bases sitting between them. Germline V lookup: CDR1 SGHTA, CDR2 FQGNSA. The CDR3 is made up of 14 amino acids. CDR3 DNA: TGTGCCAGCAGCTTAATGGGCGGGAACTATGGCTACACCTTC. It translates to CASSLMGGNYGYTF.

The rearrangement joins TRBV24-1 to TRBJ2-7; maybe TRBD2 (6 bases). V was cut by 4 bases and J by 5 bases, with 17 bases left in between. This CDR3 comprises 15 residues. Germline lookup yields CDR1 KGHDR and CDR2 SFDVKD. The CDR3: CATSDTGTGKHEQYF. The CDR3 DNA is TGTGCCACCAGTGACACCGGGACTGGGAAGCACGAGCAGTACTTC.

The rearrangement links TRBV18 to TRBJ1-2; 8 positions agree with TRBD1. CDR1 KGHSH and CDR2 LQKENI come from the germline V gene. This CDR3 has 13 amino acids. Germline trimming cut 4 bases from V and 8 bases from J; bases unmatched to any gene: 6. CDR3 bases: TGTGCCAGCTCACGGGGCGACAGGGGAGGCTACACCTTC. It codes for CASSRGDRGGYTF.

DNA for the CDR3: TGTGCCAGTAGTATGGTACCAGGGGTAGGCACAGATACGCAGTATTTT. Translated: CASSMVPGVGTDTQYF. The V call is TRBV19, the J call TRBJ2-3; possible D gene TRBD1, 6 bases. Looked up from germline, CDR1 is LNHDA and CDR2 is SQIVND (reference sequence). The CDR3 extends over 16 amino acids. Trimming stripped 3 bases from V and 1 base from J, with 14 bases between.

This sequence joins TRBV19 and TRBJ1-1, with D perhaps matching TRBD1 (5 bases). The CDR3 spans 14 residues. Germline-derived CDR1 and CDR2 are LNHDA and SQIVND (reference sequence). Trimming shortened V by 3 bases and J by 5 bases, and 13 bases separated the two germline ends. In DNA form, the CDR3 reads TGTGCCAGTAGTATTATGGGCGGGGGGACTGAAGCTTTCTTT. Translating gives CASSIMGGGTEAFF.

The CDR3 protein is CSVSEWSNTEAFF. The CDR3 nucleotides read TGCAGCGTTTCTGAGTGGAGTAACACTGAAGCTTTCTTT. The J gene is TRBJ1-1, the V gene TRBV29-1; D is uncertain. The germline gives CDR1 SQVTM, CDR2 ANQGSEA. The CDR3 is made up of 13 amino acids. Trimming left V 5 bases short and J 2 bases short, with 12 bases between.

The J gene is TRBJ2-7, the V gene TRBV16, with TRBD1 matching over 7 bases. This CDR3 region has 16 residues. The J segment lost 5 bases and the V segment lost 0 bases, leaving 10 bases of the junction unmatched. Germline V gives CDR1 KGHSY, CDR2 FQNENV. The CDR3 nucleotides read TGTGCCAGCAGCCAATCGGATAGGACAGGATCCGACGAGCAGTACGTC. Protein: CASSQSDRTGSDEQYV.

This chain joins TRBV6-1 and TRBJ1-4; 8 nucleotides line up with TRBD1. The CDR3 covers 17 residues. V lost 1 base, J lost 3 bases, and 7 bases stayed unmatched. The V gene's germline CDR1 is MNHNS and CDR2 SASEGT. The CDR3 DNA reads as TGTGCCAGCAGTGAAGTGGGCAGGGGGCTACCTAATGAAAAACTGTTTTTT. Protein sequence: CASSEVGRGLPNEKLFF.

The chain couples TRBV3-1 (or the pseudogene TRBV3-2) to TRBJ1-6, with 8 bases aligning to TRBD1. This CDR3 spans 18 amino acids. V trimming: 0 bases; J trimming: 7 bases; junction bases outside the gene matches: 11. Germline CDR1 LGHDT, CDR2 YNNKEL (reference sequence). The CDR3 loop is CASSQDPTGDRVNSPLHF. As DNA, the CDR3 is TGTGCCAGCAGCCAAGATCCGACAGGGGATAGGGTAAATTCACCCCTCCACTTT.

The chain has TRBV19 and TRBJ1-5; D gene unclear. Trimming cost V 3 bases and J 5 bases, with 11 bases left between them. This CDR3 contains 14 residues. CDR1 and CDR2 from the germline V gene are LNHDA and SQIVND (reference sequence). CDR3 residues: CASSMRGFHQPQHF. The CDR3 coding sequence is TGTGCCAGTAGTATGAGAGGGTTCCATCAGCCCCAGCATTTT.

This chain uses TRBV23-1 with TRBJ2-7, with TRBD1 matching over 9 bases. TRBV23-1 is annotated as an ORF whose role is uncertain. There are 17 residues in the CDR3. V shed 2 bases, J shed 3 bases, and the junction held 11 bases outside the gene matches. DNA for the CDR3: TGCGCCAGCAGTCAAAAGGAGGGACAGGGAGGCCTCTACGAGCAGTACTTC. Translated, it gives CASSQKEGQGGLYEQYF.

The chain has TRBV12-5 and TRBJ2-3, with 9 nucleotides matching TRBD2. CDR1 LGHNT and CDR2 FRNRAP come from the germline V gene. V was clipped by 6 bases and J by 7 bases; unmatched bases: 5. This CDR3 has 13 amino acids. The CDR3 region has the DNA TGTGCTAGTGGCTCTAGCGGGGACAATACGCAGTATTTT. Its translation: CASGSSGDNTQYF.